The 29 T cell receptor beta chains below were found in one sample sequenced in a study of cytomegalovirus exposure and HLA in healthy donors. The PCR employed 60 Vbeta primers together with 13 Jbeta primers. Here immunoSEQ multiplex PCR was the method, and the copy in TCRdb shows in-frame clones only, minus some. The sample carries approximately 150,000 clones, about four fifths recorded once. Input material: PBMCs. These receptor sequences come from a woman younger than 45 in good health and CMV-seropositive.

The J gene is TRBJ1-6, the V gene TRBV2; D is unresolved. V was pared by 7 bases and J by 12 bases, with 13 bases between. From germline, CDR1 is SNHLY and CDR2 FYNNEI. The CDR3 is made up of 12 amino acids. The CDR3 sequence is CASILNREPLHF. The CDR3 region has the DNA TGTGCCAGCATCCTCAACCGGGAACCCCTCCACTTT.

The V call is TRBV5-1, the J call TRBJ1-1; 7 positions match TRBD1. Unmatched junction bases numbered 12, after V lost 4 bases and J lost 0 bases. Germline CDR1 and CDR2: SGHRS and YFSETQ. This CDR3 has 17 amino acids. CDR3: CASSGGSRGGMNTEAFF. In nucleotides, the CDR3 is TGCGCCAGCAGCGGGGGGAGTCGAGGGGGCATGAACACTGAAGCTTTCTTT.

CDR3 sequence reads: CSASIGRSLHF. As DNA, the CDR3 is TGCAGTGCTAGCATCGGCAGGTCCCTCCACTTT. The V gene is TRBV20-1, the J gene TRBJ1-6; D not resolved. Germline V CDR1 and CDR2: DFQATT, SNEGSKA (reference sequence). Trimming left V 3 bases short and J 14 bases short, with 11 bases between. The CDR3 is 11 residues long.

This rearrangement joins TRBV18 to TRBJ2-7; 8 bases line up with TRBD2. The CDR3 totals 13 residues. V trimming: 3 bases; J trimming: 3 bases; junction bases outside the gene matches: 1. Germline CDR1 is KGHSH and CDR2 is LQKENI. This CDR3 reads CASSPGGDYEQYF. The CDR3 bases are TGTGCCAGCTCACCCGGGGGGGACTACGAGCAGTACTTC.

The CDR3 nucleotides read TGTGCCATCAGTGAGGCACAGGGGAGCTACGAGCAGTACTTC. Encoded protein: CAISEAQGSYEQYF. The rearrangement joins TRBV10-3 to TRBJ2-7; 7 nucleotides agree with TRBD1. This CDR3 is built from 14 residues. After removal of 2 bases from V and 3 bases from J, the junction contained 4 bases not matched to a gene. The germline V gene encodes CDR1 ENHRY and CDR2 SYGVKD.

This clone was observed a few times. The chain recombines TRBV5-1 with TRBJ2-2, with D hard to call. V was pared by 0 bases and J by 6 bases, with 9 bases between. The CDR3 is made up of 14 amino acids. Germline loops: CDR1 SGHRS, CDR2 YFSETQ. CDR3 in amino acids: CASSLVTAAGELFF. In nucleotides, the CDR3 is TGCGCCAGCAGCTTGGTAACAGCTGCCGGGGAGCTGTTTTTT.

The chain combines TRBV4-1 with TRBJ2-7, with a possible D match to TRBD2 (5 bases). Germline V CDR1 and CDR2: MGHRA, YSYEKL. The V and J ends lost 5 bases and 0 bases respectively, with 11 bases between them. The CDR3 is 14 residues long. CDR3 DNA sequence: TGCGCCAGCAGCGTAGGAGGCAACTCCTACGAGCAGTACTTC. Translation gives CASSVGGNSYEQYF.

The chain carries TRBV5-1 and TRBJ1-3, with TRBD1 as a possible D gene (5 bases). Germline V gene lookup returns CDR1 SGHRS and CDR2 YFSETQ. There are 16 residues in the CDR3. With 3 bases removed from V and 0 bases from J, the gap between germline ends came to 13 bases. The CDR3 DNA is TGCGCCAGCAGCTCCGACAGTCTACGCTCTGGAAACACCATATATTTT. Residues: CASSSDSLRSGNTIYF.

This clone was recorded a few times. The chain uses TRBV18 and TRBJ2-3, with 8 bases fitting TRBD2. Germline V gene data show CDR1 as KGHSH and CDR2 as LQKENI. The CDR3 is 17 amino acids. V gave up 2 bases and J gave up 2 bases; unmatched junction bases: 9. CDR3 protein: CASSPWPSGSYTDTQYF. CDR3 coding DNA: TGTGCCAGCTCACCATGGCCTAGCGGGTCCTACACAGATACGCAGTATTTT.

This chain uses TRBV21-1 with TRBJ2-4; TRBD1, the D gene given by the table, was not confirmed from the DNA. TRBV21-1 is a pseudogene segment. The CDR3 runs to 14 residues. The CDR3, as DNA: TGTGCCAGCAGCGCCAGGAAAGGGGCTAACATTCAGTACTTC. Its translation: CASSARKGANIQYF.

V and J are TRBV6-5 and TRBJ1-1; D not certain. The CDR3 extends over 15 amino acids. CDR1 is MNHEY, CDR2 SVGAGI, per germline. With 4 bases removed from V and 4 bases from J, the gap between germline ends came to 16 bases. The CDR3, as DNA: TGTGCCAGCAGTTTATTCCCCCGGGGAGGCACTGAAGCTTTCTTT. Translating it yields CASSLFPRGGTEAFF.

This chain uses TRBV2 with TRBJ1-5; the D is unclear. This CDR3 spans 14 amino acids. V was trimmed by 7 bases and J by 2 bases, leaving 12 bases between them. The germline V gene has CDR1 SNHLY and CDR2 FYNNEI. The CDR3 region has the DNA TGTGCCAGCAAGGAGGGAGGCGGCAATCAGCCCCAGCATTTT. This gives the protein CASKEGGGNQPQHF.

The chain uses TRBV6-6 and TRBJ2-3, with D perhaps matching TRBD2 (5 bases). This CDR3 spans 11 amino acids. Germline lookup yields CDR1 MNHNY and CDR2 SVGAGI (reference sequence). Deletions cut 5 bases from V and 7 bases from J, with 7 bases between. The CDR3 nucleotides are TGTGCCAGCAGTCTAGCAAATACGCAGTATTTT. As protein: CASSLANTQYF.

This clone was detected only a few times. The chain has TRBV4-1 and TRBJ1-3, with D perhaps matching TRBD1 (6 bases). The germline V and J ends were trimmed by 2 bases and 0 bases, with 14 bases remaining between them. Germline CDR1 and CDR2: MGHRA and YSYEKL. This CDR3 region has 17 residues. The CDR3 sequence: CASSQPTGPYSGNTIYF. The CDR3 DNA is TGCGCCAGCAGCCAACCGACAGGTCCCTACTCTGGAAACACCATATATTTT.

Regarding this clone: One junction end does not reproduce the germline sequence, and a read error may be involved. The V call is TRBV7-9, the J call TRBJ2-3; weak D call: TRBD2 (7 bases). There are 16 residues in the CDR3. CDR1 and CDR2 (germline): SEHNR, FQNEAQ (reference sequence). The CDR3, as DNA: TGTTCCAGCAGCTTACTGACGGGGGGCGCCACAGATACGCAGTATTTT. Translating gives CSSSLLTGGATDTQYF.

This rearrangement joins TRBV4-3 to TRBJ1-2, with 7 bases matching TRBD1. After removal of 3 bases from V and 7 bases from J, the junction contained 8 bases not matched to a gene. CDR3 length: 14 amino acids. Germline loops: CDR1 LGHNA, CDR2 YSLEER. The CDR3 bases are TGCGCCAGCAGCCAGGAAACAGGGGTTCGTGGCTACACCTTC. Its translation: CASSQETGVRGYTF.

V and J are TRBV5-1 and TRBJ2-3; 10 bases match TRBD2. V dropped 2 bases and J dropped 0; count of bases not matched to a gene: 6. CDR3 size: 17 residues. The V gene's germline CDR1 is SGHRS and CDR2 YFSETQ. The CDR3 sequence: CASSFLAGASSTDTQYF. The CDR3 coding sequence is TGCGCCAGCAGCTTCCTAGCGGGGGCCTCTAGCACAGATACGCAGTATTTT.

The chain employs TRBV25-1 and TRBJ1-2; TRBD1 is a possible D gene (6 bases). CDR1 and CDR2 from the germline V gene are MGHDK and SYGVNS. The CDR3 runs to 13 residues. V lost 4 bases, J lost 4 bases, and 10 bases lay in between. CDR3 loop: CASSVGQFYGYTF. The CDR3, as DNA: TGTGCCAGCAGTGTAGGACAGTTCTATGGCTACACCTTC.

This clone was seen more than once but under ten times. This sequence joins TRBV21-1 and TRBJ2-5; the table's D gene call, TRBD2, was not cross checked with the DNA. TRBV21-1 is annotated as a pseudogene. The CDR3 contains 15 residues. The CDR3 here is CASTKTGVGKETQYF. Written as DNA, the CDR3 is TGTGCCAGCACCAAGACGGGGGTGGGGAAGGAGACCCAGTACTTC.

The rearrangement uses TRBV11-1 and TRBJ2-7; TRBD1 is a possible D gene (6 bases). Germline CDR1 and CDR2: SGHAT and FQDESV (reference sequence). Between the trimmed V and J ends, which lost 4 bases and 2 bases, there was a span of 12 bases. The CDR3 totals 14 residues. CDR3 nucleotides: TGTGCCAGCAGCTCAGCAGGGACAACCTACGAGCAGTACTTC. It specifies CASSSAGTTYEQYF.

The V gene is TRBV5-1, the J gene TRBJ1-2, with TRBD1 matching over 7 bases. CDR1 is SGHRS, CDR2 YFSETQ, per germline. After removal of 0 bases from V and 4 bases from J, the junction contained 3 bases not matched to a gene. This CDR3 comprises 14 residues. CDR3 nucleotides: TGCGCCAGCAGCTTGGCGGGGACAGCCTATGGCTACACCTTC. It translates to CASSLAGTAYGYTF.

Of note for this clone: Other DNA sequences in this sample translate to the same CDR3. The gene calls are TRBV27 and TRBJ2-7; TRBD2 is a possible D gene (7 bases). This CDR3 spans 15 amino acids. CDR1 and CDR2 (germline): MNHEY, SMNVEV (reference sequence). Between the trimmed V and J ends, which lost 6 bases and 3 bases, there was a span of 18 bases. CDR3 protein: CASRINGGQGYEQYF. In DNA, the CDR3 is TGTGCCAGCAGAATCAACGGGGGGCAGGGCTACGAGCAGTACTTC.

The J gene is TRBJ2-1, the V gene TRBV18; 9 positions agree with TRBD2. The germline V gene has CDR1 KGHSH and CDR2 LQKENI. The CDR3 runs to 15 residues. Losses at the gene ends were 4 bases for V and 4 bases for J; bases not matched to a gene: 5. In DNA form, the CDR3 reads TGTGCCAGCTCACAGCAGACTAGCGGATACAATGAGCAGTTCTTC. Translated, it gives CASSQQTSGYNEQFF.

The chain joins TRBV5-1 to TRBJ2-1; weak D call: TRBD2 (6 bases). CDR1 is SGHRS and CDR2 is YFSETQ in the germline V gene. V gave up 0 bases and J gave up 4 bases, with 11 bases separating them. CDR3 size: 15 residues. Here the CDR3 reads CASSLVSSEYNEQFF. DNA for the CDR3: TGCGCCAGCAGCTTGGTGTCTAGCGAATACAATGAGCAGTTCTTC. The whole variable domain, filled in from reference TRBV5-1 and TRBJ2-1, reads KAGVTQTPRYLIKTRGQQVTLSCSPISGHRSVSWYQQTPGQGLQFLFEYFSETQRNKGNFPGRFSGRQFSNSRSEMNVSTLELGDSALYLCASSLVSSEYNEQFFGPGTRLTVL.

The chain combines TRBV6-1 with TRBJ1-3, with 7 positions matching TRBD1. This CDR3 comprises 15 residues. The J segment lost 9 bases and the V segment lost 2 bases, leaving 10 bases of the junction unmatched. Germline assignment: CDR1 MNHNS and CDR2 SASEGT. The CDR3 DNA is TGTGCCAGCAGTGAATTAATAGGGGGCAGGACCACCATATATTTT. It translates to CASSELIGGRTTIYF.

The chain combines TRBV6-5 with TRBJ1-1; D is unclear. Germline CDR1 MNHEY, CDR2 SVGAGI. The CDR3 runs to 14 residues. Trimming removed 6 bases from V and 0 bases from J, with 11 bases in between. In DNA, the CDR3 is TGTGCCAGCAGACCCGGAACAGTGAACACTGAAGCTTTCTTT. It encodes CASRPGTVNTEAFF.

The gene calls are TRBV5-1 and TRBJ2-1, with TRBD2 identical over 7 bases. V lost 3 bases to trimming and J lost 4 bases; unmatched junction nucleotides: 7. This CDR3 has 15 residues. Germline CDR1 SGHRS, CDR2 YFSETQ. The CDR3 protein is CASSSAGDYYNEQFF. Written as DNA, the CDR3 is TGCGCCAGCAGCTCCGCGGGGGATTATTACAATGAGCAGTTCTTC.

The chain employs TRBV10-3 and TRBJ1-5; no definite D call. V lost 0 bases, J lost 0 bases, and 6 bases lay in between. CDR3 length: 15 residues. Germline loops: CDR1 ENHRY, CDR2 SYGVKD. The CDR3 protein is CAISESTLSNQPQHF. The CDR3 DNA is TGTGCCATCAGTGAGTCGACTCTTAGCAATCAGCCCCAGCATTTT.

The V and J genes are TRBV7-8 and TRBJ2-1; 10 bases line up with TRBD2. CDR1 SGHVS and CDR2 FQNEAQ come from the germline V gene. The V segment lost 5 bases and the J segment 1 base; nucleotides outside the gene matches: 8. The CDR3 sequence is 17 residues long. CDR3: CASSAVAGGLSYNEQFF. The CDR3 coding sequence is TGTGCCAGCAGCGCCGTAGCGGGGGGCCTTTCCTACAATGAGCAGTTCTTC.